This T cell receptor (beta chain) was found in a study of early T cells in non-severe SARS-CoV-2 infection. A single record per CDR3 protein comes from TCRdb applying MiXCR to the 5' RACE reads. The sample lists 80,000 to 95,000 distinct CDR3 sequences; around 15% were seen once. There are 15 residues in the CDR3. V was clipped by 0 bases and J by 1 base; unmatched bases: 2. CDR1 and CDR2 (germline): KGHSH, LQKENI. The source is an adult who was a healthcare worker with PCR-confirmed SARS-CoV-2 infection or an uninfected control (not recorded which). Source material: whole blood. The chain employs TRBV18 and TRBJ1-1, with TRBD1 matching 7 bases. The CDR3 nucleotides are TGTGCCAGCTCACCACCGGGACAGCAGAACACTGAAGCTTTCTTT. Translating it yields CASSPPGQQNTEAFF.